This TCR beta chain was profiled in a study of shared clonotypes between healthy human individuals. Study-wide context: Every donor yielded three CD4 naive, three CD4 memory, two CD8 naive and one CD8 memory plate. Study observations and caveats: Naive subsets generally exceeded memory subsets in estimated richness. Shared across several donors were around 5% of the naive CD4 clonotypes.

Naive CD8 populations comprised CD45RO-negative cells positively selected for CCR7, excluding terminally differentiated effector memory CD45RA+ cells. With regard to this clone: No antigen is known for it.

Deep-level settings were used for running the assay. Using immunoSEQ multiplex PCR, the repertoire was profiled, and TCRdb retains in-frame clones only, with some absent. In the table there are 700,000 to 950,000 clones, around 96% of which are singletons. This CDR3 spans 13 amino acids. Germline V gives CDR1 MDHEN, CDR2 SYDVKM. V dropped 5 bases and J dropped 7 bases, with 12 bases sitting between them. The sample consisted of naive CD8+ T cells sorted from blood. The chain carries TRBV28 and TRBJ1-5; D is perhaps TRBD1 (6 bases). The sequence came from a man aged 25 to 40 in good health. CDR3 nucleotide sequence: TGTGCCAGCAGTCGCGCAGGGGTACAGCCCCAGCATTTT. Encoded protein: CASSRAGVQPQHF.